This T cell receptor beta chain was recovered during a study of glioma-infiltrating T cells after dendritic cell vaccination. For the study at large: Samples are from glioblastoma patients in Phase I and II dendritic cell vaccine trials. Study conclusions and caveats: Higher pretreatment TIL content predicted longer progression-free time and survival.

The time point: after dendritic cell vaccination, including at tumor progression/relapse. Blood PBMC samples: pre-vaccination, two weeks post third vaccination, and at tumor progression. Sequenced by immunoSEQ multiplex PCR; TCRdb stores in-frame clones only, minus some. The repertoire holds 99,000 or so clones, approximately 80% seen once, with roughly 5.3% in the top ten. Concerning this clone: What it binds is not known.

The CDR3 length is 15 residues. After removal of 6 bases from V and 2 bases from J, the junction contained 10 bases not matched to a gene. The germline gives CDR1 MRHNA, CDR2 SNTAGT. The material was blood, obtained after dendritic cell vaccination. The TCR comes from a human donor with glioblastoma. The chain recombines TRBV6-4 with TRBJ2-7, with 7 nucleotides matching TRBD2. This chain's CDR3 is CASSFLERGAYEQYF. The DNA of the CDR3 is TGTGCCAGCAGCTTTCTTGAGCGGGGTGCCTACGAGCAGTACTTC.